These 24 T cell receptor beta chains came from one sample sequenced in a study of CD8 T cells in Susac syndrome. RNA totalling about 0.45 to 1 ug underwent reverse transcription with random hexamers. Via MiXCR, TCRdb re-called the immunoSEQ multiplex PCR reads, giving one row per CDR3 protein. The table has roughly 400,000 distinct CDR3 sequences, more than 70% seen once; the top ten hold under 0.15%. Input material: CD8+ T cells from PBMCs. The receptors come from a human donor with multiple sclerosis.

Written as DNA, the CDR3 is TGCAGCGTTGAAGACCCCCTAGCGGGAGGAGTCTACAATGAGCAGTTCTTC. The encoded protein is CSVEDPLAGGVYNEQFF. This chain uses TRBV29-1 with TRBJ2-1; 11 positions match TRBD2. The CDR3 runs to 17 residues. Germline lookup yields CDR1 SQVTM and CDR2 ANQGSEA. The trim removed 0 bases at V and 3 bases at J, leaving 7 bases unmatched.

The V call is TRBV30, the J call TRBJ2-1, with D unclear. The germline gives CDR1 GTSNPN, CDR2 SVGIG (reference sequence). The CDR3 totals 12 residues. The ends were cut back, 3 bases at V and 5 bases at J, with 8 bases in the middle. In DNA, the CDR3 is TGTGCCTGGAGACCATTGAACAATGAGCAGTTCTTC. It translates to CAWRPLNNEQFF.

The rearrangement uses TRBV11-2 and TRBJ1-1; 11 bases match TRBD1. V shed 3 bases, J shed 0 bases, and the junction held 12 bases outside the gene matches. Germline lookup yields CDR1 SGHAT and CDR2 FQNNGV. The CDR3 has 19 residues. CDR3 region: CASSFPRPGQGVLNTEAFF. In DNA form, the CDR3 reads TGTGCCAGCAGCTTCCCCCGGCCGGGACAGGGGGTCCTGAACACTGAAGCTTTCTTT.

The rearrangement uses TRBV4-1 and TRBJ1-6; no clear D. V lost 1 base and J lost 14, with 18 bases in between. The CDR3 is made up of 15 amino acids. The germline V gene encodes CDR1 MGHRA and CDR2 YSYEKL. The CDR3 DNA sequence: TGCGCCAGCAGCCAAGGGGCCGAGCCCCTCCCAACCCTCCACTTT. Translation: CASSQGAEPLPTLHF.

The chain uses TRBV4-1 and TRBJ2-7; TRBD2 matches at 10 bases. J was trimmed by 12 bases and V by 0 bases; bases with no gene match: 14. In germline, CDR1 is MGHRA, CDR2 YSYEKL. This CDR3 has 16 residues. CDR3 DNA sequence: TGCGCCAGCAGCCAAGAATCTAGCGGGAGTCGTACAGGGCGGTACTTC. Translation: CASSQESSGSRTGRYF.

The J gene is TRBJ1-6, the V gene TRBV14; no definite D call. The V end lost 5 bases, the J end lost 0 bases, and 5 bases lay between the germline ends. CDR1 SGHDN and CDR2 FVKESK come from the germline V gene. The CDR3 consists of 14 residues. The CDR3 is CASSASSYNSPLHF. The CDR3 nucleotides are TGTGCCAGCAGCGCGAGCTCCTATAATTCACCCCTCCACTTT. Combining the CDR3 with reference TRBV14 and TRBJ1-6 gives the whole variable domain EAGVTQFPSHSVIEKGQTVTLRCDPISGHDNLYWYRRVMGKEIKFLLHFVKESKQDESGMPNNRFLAERTGGTYSTLKVQPAELEDSGVYFCASSASSYNSPLHFGNGTRLTVT.

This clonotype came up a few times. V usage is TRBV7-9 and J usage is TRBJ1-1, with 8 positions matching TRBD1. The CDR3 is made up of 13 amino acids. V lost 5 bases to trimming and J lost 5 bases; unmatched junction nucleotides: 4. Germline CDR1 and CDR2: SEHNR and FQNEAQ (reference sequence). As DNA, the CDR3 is TGTGCCAGCAGCCCACAGGGGGGAACTGAAGCTTTCTTT. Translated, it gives CASSPQGGTEAFF.

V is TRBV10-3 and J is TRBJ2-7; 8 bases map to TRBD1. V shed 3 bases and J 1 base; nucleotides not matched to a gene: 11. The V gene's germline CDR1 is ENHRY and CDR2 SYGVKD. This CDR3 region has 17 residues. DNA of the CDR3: TGTGCCATCAGTGATACGGACAGGGTGGGAAGATCCTACGAGCAGTACTTC. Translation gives CAISDTDRVGRSYEQYF.

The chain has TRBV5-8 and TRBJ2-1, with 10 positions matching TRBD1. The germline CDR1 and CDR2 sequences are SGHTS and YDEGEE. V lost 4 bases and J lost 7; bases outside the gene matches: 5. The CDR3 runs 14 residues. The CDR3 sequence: CASSPRQGANEQFF. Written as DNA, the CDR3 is TGTGCCAGCAGCCCTCGACAGGGGGCGAATGAGCAGTTCTTC.

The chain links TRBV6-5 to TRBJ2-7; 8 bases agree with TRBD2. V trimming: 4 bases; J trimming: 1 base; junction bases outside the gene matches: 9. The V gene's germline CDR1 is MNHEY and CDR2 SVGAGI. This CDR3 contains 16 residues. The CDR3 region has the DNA TGTGCCAGCAGTTCCCCTAGGGTAGCGGGATCCTACGAGCAGTACTTC. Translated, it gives CASSSPRVAGSYEQYF.

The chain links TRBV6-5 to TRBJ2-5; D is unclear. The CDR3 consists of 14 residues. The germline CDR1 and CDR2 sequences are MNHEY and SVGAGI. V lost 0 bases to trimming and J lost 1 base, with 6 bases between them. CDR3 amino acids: CASSYSQTQETQYF. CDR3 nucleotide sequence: TGTGCCAGCAGTTACTCACAGACCCAAGAGACCCAGTACTTC.

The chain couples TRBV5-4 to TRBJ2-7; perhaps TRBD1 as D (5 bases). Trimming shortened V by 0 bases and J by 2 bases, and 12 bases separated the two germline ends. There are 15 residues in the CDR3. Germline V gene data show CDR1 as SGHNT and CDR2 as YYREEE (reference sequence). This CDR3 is CASSLGVTGPYEQYF. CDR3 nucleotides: TGTGCCAGCAGCTTGGGGGTTACAGGTCCCTACGAGCAGTACTTC.

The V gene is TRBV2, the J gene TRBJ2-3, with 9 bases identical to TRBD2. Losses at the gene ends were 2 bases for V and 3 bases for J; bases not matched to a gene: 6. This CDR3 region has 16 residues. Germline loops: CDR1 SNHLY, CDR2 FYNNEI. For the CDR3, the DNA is TGTGCCAGCAGTGAATGGCGGGGGGGCGAGACAGATACGCAGTATTTT. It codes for CASSEWRGGETDTQYF.

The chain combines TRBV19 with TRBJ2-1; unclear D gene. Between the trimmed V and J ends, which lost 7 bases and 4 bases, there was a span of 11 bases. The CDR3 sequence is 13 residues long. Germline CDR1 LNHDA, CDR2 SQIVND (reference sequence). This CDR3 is CASTLAPYNEQFF. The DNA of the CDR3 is TGTGCCAGTACCCTGGCGCCGTACAATGAGCAGTTCTTC.

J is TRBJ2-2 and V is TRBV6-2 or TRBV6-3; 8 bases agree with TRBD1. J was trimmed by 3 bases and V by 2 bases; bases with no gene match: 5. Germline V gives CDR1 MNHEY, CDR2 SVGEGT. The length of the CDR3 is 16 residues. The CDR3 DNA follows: TGTGCCAGCAGTTACGAGGACAGGGTACACACCGGGGAGCTGTTTTTT. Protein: CASSYEDRVHTGELFF.

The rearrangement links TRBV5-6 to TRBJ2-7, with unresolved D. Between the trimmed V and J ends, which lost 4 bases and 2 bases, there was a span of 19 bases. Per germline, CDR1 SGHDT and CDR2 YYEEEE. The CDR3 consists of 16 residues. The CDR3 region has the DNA TGTGCCAGCAGCCTACTACGAGGCAGAACCCCCTACGAGCAGTACTTC. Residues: CASSLLRGRTPYEQYF. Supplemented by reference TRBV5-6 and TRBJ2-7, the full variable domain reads DAGVTQSPTHLIKTRGQQVTLRCSPKSGHDTVSWYQQALGQGPQFIFQYYEEEERQRGNFPDRFSGHQFPNYSSELNVNALLLGDSALYLCASSLLRGRTPYEQYFGPGTRLTVT.

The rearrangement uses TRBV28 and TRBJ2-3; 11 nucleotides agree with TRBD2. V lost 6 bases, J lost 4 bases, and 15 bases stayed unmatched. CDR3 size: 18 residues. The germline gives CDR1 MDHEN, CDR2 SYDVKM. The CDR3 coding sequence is TGTGCCAGCAGCTGGGAGGAATTAGCGGGAGGGGAGGCAGATACGCAGTATTTT. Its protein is CASSWEELAGGEADTQYF. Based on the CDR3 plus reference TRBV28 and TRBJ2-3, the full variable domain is DVKVTQSSRYLVKRTGEKVFLECVQDMDHENMFWYRQDPGLGLRLIYFSYDVKMKEKGDIPEGYSVSREKKERFSLILESASTNQTSMYLCASSWEELAGGEADTQYFGPGTRLTVL.

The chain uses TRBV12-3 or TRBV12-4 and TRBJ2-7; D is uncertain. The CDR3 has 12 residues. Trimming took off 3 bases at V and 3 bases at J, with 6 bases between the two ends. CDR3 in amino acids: CASSLVFYEQYF. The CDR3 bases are TGTGCCAGCAGTTTGGTATTCTACGAGCAGTACTTC.

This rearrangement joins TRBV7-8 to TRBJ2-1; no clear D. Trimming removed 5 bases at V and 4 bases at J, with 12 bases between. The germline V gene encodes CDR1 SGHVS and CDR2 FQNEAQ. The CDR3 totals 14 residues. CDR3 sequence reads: CASSPINGYNEQFF. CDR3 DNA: TGTGCCAGCAGCCCCATCAATGGATACAATGAGCAGTTCTTC.

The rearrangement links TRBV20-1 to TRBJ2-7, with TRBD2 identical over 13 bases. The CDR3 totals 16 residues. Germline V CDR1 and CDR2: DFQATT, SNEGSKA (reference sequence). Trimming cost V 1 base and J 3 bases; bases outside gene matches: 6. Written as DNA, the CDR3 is TGCAGTGCTAGAGCGGATGGGACTAGCGGGATCTACGAGCAGTACTTC. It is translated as CSARADGTSGIYEQYF.

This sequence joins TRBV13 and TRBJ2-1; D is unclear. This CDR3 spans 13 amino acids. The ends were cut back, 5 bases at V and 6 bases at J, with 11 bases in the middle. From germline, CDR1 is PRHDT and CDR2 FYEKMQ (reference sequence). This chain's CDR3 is CASSPENLNEQFF. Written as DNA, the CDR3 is TGTGCCAGCAGCCCAGAGAATCTCAATGAGCAGTTCTTC.

In DNA form, the CDR3 reads TGTGCCAGCAGCTTGGGTCCAACACGGGCCACGATCTACGAGCAGTACTTC. Amino acids: CASSLGPTRATIYEQYF. The genes are TRBV5-4 and TRBJ2-7; D not resolved. Per the germline V gene, CDR1 is SGHNT and CDR2 is YYREEE (reference sequence). CDR3 length: 17 amino acids. V lost 0 bases and J lost 3, with 19 bases in between.

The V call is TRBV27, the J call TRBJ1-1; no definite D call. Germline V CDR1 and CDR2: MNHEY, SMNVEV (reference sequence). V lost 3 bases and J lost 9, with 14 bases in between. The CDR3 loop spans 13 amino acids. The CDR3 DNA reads TGTGCCAGCAGTTTTGGACTTAGTTACCAAGCTTTCTTT. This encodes CASSFGLSYQAFF.

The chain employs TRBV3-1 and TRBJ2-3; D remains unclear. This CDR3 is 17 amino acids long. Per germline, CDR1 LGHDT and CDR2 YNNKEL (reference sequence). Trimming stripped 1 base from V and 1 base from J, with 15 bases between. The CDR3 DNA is TGTGCCAGCAGCCAAGTTGCCGATAGCCCCGGCACAGATACGCAGTATTTT. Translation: CASSQVADSPGTDTQYF.